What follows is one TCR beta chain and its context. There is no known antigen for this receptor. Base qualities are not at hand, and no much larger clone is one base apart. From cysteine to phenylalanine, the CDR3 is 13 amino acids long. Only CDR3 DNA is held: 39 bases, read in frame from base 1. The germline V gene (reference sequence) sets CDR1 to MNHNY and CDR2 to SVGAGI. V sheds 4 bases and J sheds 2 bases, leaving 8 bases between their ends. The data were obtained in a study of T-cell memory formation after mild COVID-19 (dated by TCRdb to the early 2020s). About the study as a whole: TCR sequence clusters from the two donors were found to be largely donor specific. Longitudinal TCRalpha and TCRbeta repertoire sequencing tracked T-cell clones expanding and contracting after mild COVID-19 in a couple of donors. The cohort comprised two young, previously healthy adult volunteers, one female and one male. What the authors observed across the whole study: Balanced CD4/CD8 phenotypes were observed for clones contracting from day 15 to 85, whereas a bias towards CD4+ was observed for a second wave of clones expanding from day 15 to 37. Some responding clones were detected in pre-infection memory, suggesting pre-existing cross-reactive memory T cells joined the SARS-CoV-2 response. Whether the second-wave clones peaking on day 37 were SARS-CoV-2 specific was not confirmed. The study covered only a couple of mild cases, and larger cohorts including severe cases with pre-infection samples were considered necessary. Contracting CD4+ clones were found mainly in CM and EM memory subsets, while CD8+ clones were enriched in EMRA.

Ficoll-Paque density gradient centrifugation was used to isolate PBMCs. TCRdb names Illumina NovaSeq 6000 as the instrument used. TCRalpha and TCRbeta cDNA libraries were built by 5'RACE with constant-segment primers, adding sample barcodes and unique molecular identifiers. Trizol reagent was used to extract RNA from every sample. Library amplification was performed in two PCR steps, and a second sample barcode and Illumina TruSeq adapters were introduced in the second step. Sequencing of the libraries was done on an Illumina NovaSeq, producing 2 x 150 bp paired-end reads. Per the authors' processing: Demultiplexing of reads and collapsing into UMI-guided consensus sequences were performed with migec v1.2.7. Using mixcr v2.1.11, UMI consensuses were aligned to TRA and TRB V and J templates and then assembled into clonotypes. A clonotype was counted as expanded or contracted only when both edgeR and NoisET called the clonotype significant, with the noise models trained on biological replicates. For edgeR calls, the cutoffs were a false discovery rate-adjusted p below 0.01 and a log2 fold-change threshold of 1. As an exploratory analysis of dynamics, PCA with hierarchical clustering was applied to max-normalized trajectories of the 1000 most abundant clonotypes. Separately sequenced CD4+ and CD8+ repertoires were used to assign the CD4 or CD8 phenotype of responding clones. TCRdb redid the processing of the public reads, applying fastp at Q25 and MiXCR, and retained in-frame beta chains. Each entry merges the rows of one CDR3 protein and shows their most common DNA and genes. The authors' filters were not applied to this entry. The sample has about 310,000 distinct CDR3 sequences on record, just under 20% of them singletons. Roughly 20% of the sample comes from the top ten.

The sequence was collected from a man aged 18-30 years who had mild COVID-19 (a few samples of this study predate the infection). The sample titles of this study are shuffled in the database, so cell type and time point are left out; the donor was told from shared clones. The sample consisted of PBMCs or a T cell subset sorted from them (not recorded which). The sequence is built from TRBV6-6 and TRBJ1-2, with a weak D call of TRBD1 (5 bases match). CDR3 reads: CASSWGENYGYTF. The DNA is TGTGCCAGCAGTTGGGGGGAGAACTATGGCTACACCTTC.